A single sample is the source of the 14 T cell receptor beta chains below, sequenced in a study of technical replicates of blood from four donors. Generated by immunoSEQ multiplex PCR, the TCRdb table keeps only in-frame clones and is missing some. The table includes tens of thousands of clones, roughly 77% detected once. The sample comprised PBMCs. Receptor source: a human donor in good health. Some clones in this sample may be carry-over from other donors' samples.

This clone is large in the sample. The J gene is TRBJ1-1, the V gene TRBV13; TRBD1 matches at 9 bases. Germline V gives CDR1 PRHDT, CDR2 FYEKMQ (reference sequence). This CDR3 region has 13 residues. V lost 4 bases and J lost 7; bases outside the gene matches: 4. This CDR3 reads CASSSGQGREAFF. DNA for the CDR3: TGTGCCAGCAGCTCGGGACAGGGCCGTGAAGCTTTCTTT.

The J gene is TRBJ2-7, the V gene TRBV14; 11 positions agree with TRBD2. Germline V gene lookup returns CDR1 SGHDN and CDR2 FVKESK. The CDR3 consists of 15 residues. J gave up 5 bases and V 3 bases, and 6 bases lay outside the gene matches. CDR3 coding DNA: TGTGCCAGCAGCCACATAGCGGGAGGGCCCGACGAGCAGTACTTC. Translation: CASSHIAGGPDEQYF.

The gene calls are TRBV15 and TRBJ1-2; TRBD1 aligns across 9 bases. The CDR3 extends over 16 amino acids. V lost 0 bases and J lost 3; bases outside the gene matches: 5. CDR1 and CDR2 (germline): LNHNV, YYDKDF (reference sequence). CDR3 in amino acids: CATSRDGTGRDYGYTF. CDR3 nucleotide sequence: TGTGCCACCAGCAGAGATGGGACAGGGAGGGACTATGGCTACACCTTC. Based on the CDR3 plus reference TRBV15 and TRBJ1-2, the full variable domain is DAMVIQNPRYQVTQFGKPVTLSCSQTLNHNVMYWYQQKSSQAPKLLFHYYDKDFNNEADTPDNFQSRRPNTSFCFLDIRSPGLGDTAMYLCATSRDGTGRDYGYTFGSGTRLTVV.

The gene calls are TRBV20-1 and TRBJ2-1, with D possibly TRBD2 on 5 matching bases. V shed 6 bases and J shed 7 bases, with 7 bases lying between them. Germline V lookup: CDR1 DFQATT, CDR2 SNEGSKA (reference sequence). The CDR3 extends over 10 amino acids. In DNA form, the CDR3 reads TGCAGTGCGAGGGATAATGAGCAGTTCTTC. Protein sequence: CSARDNEQFF.

The V gene is TRBV7-7, the J gene TRBJ1-2; the match to TRBD1 covers 9 bases. Losses at the gene ends were 9 bases for V and 7 bases for J; bases not matched to a gene: 18. The length of the CDR3 is 16 residues. Per the germline V gene, CDR1 is SSHAT and CDR2 is FNYEAQ (reference sequence). The CDR3 DNA sequence: TGTGCCAGAGATCTATCGGACAGGGGCAAAGTTTTTGGCTACACCTTC. Protein product: CARDLSDRGKVFGYTF.

This chain connects TRBV5-1 to TRBJ1-5, with a tentative D call TRBD1 (5 bases). The V gene's germline CDR1 is SGHRS and CDR2 YFSETQ. The V end was cut by 3 bases, the J end by 4 bases, with 8 bases between. This CDR3 has 13 amino acids. The CDR3 region has the DNA TGCGCCAGCAGCTCGGGGGGTAATCAGCCCCAGCATTTT. Its translation is CASSSGGNQPQHF.

The chain carries TRBV7-2 and TRBJ2-5; 13 nucleotides line up with TRBD2. Trimming at V came to 6 bases and at J to 4 bases, leaving 5 bases not matched to a gene. Germline V gene sequence: CDR1 SGHTA, CDR2 FQGNSA. The CDR3 contains 15 residues. Here the CDR3 reads CASRPRLAGGETQYF. CDR3 nucleotides: TGTGCCAGCAGGCCAAGACTAGCGGGAGGAGAGACCCAGTACTTC.

The chain joins TRBV5-1 to TRBJ2-1; possibly TRBD2 for D (7 bases). The CDR3 spans 14 residues. The V end lost 5 bases, the J end lost 8 bases, and 17 bases lay between the germline ends. The germline V gene has CDR1 SGHRS and CDR2 YFSETQ. The CDR3 region is CASSRSGGFDEQFF. The CDR3 nucleotides read TGCGCCAGCAGTCGTTCGGGGGGCTTCGATGAGCAGTTCTTC.

The chain carries TRBV2 and TRBJ1-4, with a possible D match to TRBD1 (5 bases). There are 15 residues in the CDR3. The germline V gene encodes CDR1 SNHLY and CDR2 FYNNEI. V was cut by 3 bases and J by 3 bases, with 11 bases left in between. As DNA, the CDR3 is TGTGCCAGCAGTGAGAGTAAGGGGTCTAATGAAAAACTGTTTTTT. Residues: CASSESKGSNEKLFF.

The chain employs TRBV6-1 and TRBJ2-7; possible D gene TRBD2, 6 bases. Trimming removed 7 bases from V and 1 base from J, with 14 bases in between. CDR1 and CDR2 from the germline V gene are MNHNS and SASEGT. The CDR3 extends over 14 amino acids. The CDR3 sequence is CASTVGGISYEQYF. As DNA, the CDR3 is TGTGCCAGCACCGTTGGCGGGATTTCCTACGAGCAGTACTTC.

The chain combines TRBV4-2 with TRBJ1-1; weak D call: TRBD1 (5 bases). CDR3 size: 16 residues. Germline V gene sequence: CDR1 LGHNA, CDR2 YNFKEQ. V dropped 1 base and J dropped 1 base, with 13 bases sitting between them. For the CDR3, the DNA is TGTGCCAGCAGCCAAGTTGGGGCAGGCTGGAACACTGAAGCTTTCTTT. It is translated as CASSQVGAGWNTEAFF.

The chain couples TRBV7-9 to TRBJ2-7; D gene ambiguous. The CDR3 sequence is 15 residues long. Trimming stripped 1 base from V and 7 bases from J, with 17 bases between. Germline V gene sequence: CDR1 SEHNR, CDR2 FQNEAQ (reference sequence). The DNA for the CDR3 is TGTGCCAGCAGCTTAGTCGCTCACCCGGGTGATGAGCAGTACTTC. Translation: CASSLVAHPGDEQYF.

The chain recombines TRBV5-4 with TRBJ2-5; 10 bases map to TRBD2. Germline CDR1 reads SGHNT; CDR2 reads YYREEE (reference sequence). The V gene end was trimmed by 2 bases and the J gene end by 4 bases; junction bases not matched to a gene: 2. CDR3 size: 14 residues. CDR3 loop: CASSLAGGRETQYF. The CDR3 coding sequence is TGTGCCAGCAGCTTAGCGGGAGGGAGAGAGACCCAGTACTTC.

V gene TRBV5-4 combines with J gene TRBJ2-1; D is unclear. Germline loops: CDR1 SGHNT, CDR2 YYREEE (reference sequence). V lost 4 bases and J lost 10, with 9 bases in between. There are 11 residues in the CDR3. CDR3 coding DNA: TGTGCCAGCAGCCAAACACACGAGCAGTTCTTC. This gives the protein CASSQTHEQFF.